This record covers a single T cell receptor (beta chain). Its antigen is unidentified. This specimen comes from a study of cytomegalovirus exposure and HLA in healthy donors. Study-wide context: About 85 million unique TCRs from HLA-typed donors were held in an early release of data.

Amplification used 60 Vbeta primers and 13 Jbeta primers. Some clones are missing from TCRdb's copy, which holds only in-frame ones; the method was immunoSEQ multiplex PCR. Of over 90,000 clones listed, approximately 71% are singletons. The CDR3 has 15 residues. CDR1 is MDHEN and CDR2 is SYDVKM in the germline V gene. V was pared by 5 bases and J by 9 bases, with 19 bases between. Study conclusions and caveats: In an earlier analysis, about 87% or about 30%: the productive usage of most TCR beta V segments. Reportedly, fewer N-insertions than the roughly 700-donor mean appeared in an Asian-associated ancestry cluster in a later analysis.

The sequencing input was PBMCs. This clonotype was sampled from a male donor in good health and CMV-seropositive. The rearrangement links TRBV28 to TRBJ2-2; D is possibly TRBD1 (6 bases). CDR3 nucleotides: TGTGCCAGCAGTGCCCCCGGGACAAAGTCCCGGGAGCTGTTTTTT. It translates to CASSAPGTKSRELFF.